This entry features one T cell receptor beta chain sequence. The data were obtained in a study of blood T cell repertoires in COVID-19. Across the whole study: Acute and convalescent COVID-19 specimens originated in the United States, Italy and Spain.

Original data processing: Amplification of reference gene primers provided the estimated nucleated cell counts. Profiled with immunoSEQ multiplex PCR; TCRdb holds only in-frame clones, not every one. V and J calls and clone size are as listed in that table; D and trimming were resolved from the DNA. The sample lists about 130,000 clones; about four fifths were seen once. Per the germline V gene, CDR1 is SGHDT and CDR2 is YYEEEE. V shed 0 bases and J shed 5 bases, with 19 bases lying between them. This CDR3 is built from 17 residues. This TCR was recovered from a woman older than 75 with acute or convalescent COVID-19. This sequence joins TRBV5-6 and TRBJ2-3, with D possibly matching TRBD2 (6 bases). Sequencing used peripheral blood. The CDR3 loop reads CASSLEGGRLWEDTQYF. DNA for the CDR3: TGTGCCAGCAGCTTGGAGGGAGGAAGATTGTGGGAAGATACGCAGTATTTT.